The T cell receptor (beta chain) described here comes from a study of regulatory T cells in long-lasting Graves disease. The time point was: persistent/refractory GD, antithyroid drugs over 5 years with positive TRAb. RNA extracted from PBMCs served as the sequencing template. For TCR beta, libraries came from iRepertoire HTBI primers and Arm-PCR of CDR3 regions. MiXCR, run by TCRdb on the multiplex PCR reads, gives a single entry per CDR3 protein. The table lists about 660,000 distinct CDR3 sequences, approximately 29% of them singletons. Between the trimmed V and J ends, which lost 0 bases and 5 bases, there was a span of 11 bases. CDR1 SGHRS and CDR2 YFSETQ come from the germline V gene. The length of the CDR3 is 15 residues.

The clonotype was recovered from a female donor with Graves disease. The V gene is TRBV5-1, the J gene TRBJ1-4, with D tentatively TRBD1 (5 bases). The sample here was peripheral blood mononuclear cells (PBMCs), taken when the disease was refractory, from a patient treated with antithyroid drugs. CDR3 nucleotide sequence: TGCGCCAGCAGCTTGGAGGGGTCCCCCAATGAAAAACTGTTTTTT. Its protein is CASSLEGSPNEKLFF.